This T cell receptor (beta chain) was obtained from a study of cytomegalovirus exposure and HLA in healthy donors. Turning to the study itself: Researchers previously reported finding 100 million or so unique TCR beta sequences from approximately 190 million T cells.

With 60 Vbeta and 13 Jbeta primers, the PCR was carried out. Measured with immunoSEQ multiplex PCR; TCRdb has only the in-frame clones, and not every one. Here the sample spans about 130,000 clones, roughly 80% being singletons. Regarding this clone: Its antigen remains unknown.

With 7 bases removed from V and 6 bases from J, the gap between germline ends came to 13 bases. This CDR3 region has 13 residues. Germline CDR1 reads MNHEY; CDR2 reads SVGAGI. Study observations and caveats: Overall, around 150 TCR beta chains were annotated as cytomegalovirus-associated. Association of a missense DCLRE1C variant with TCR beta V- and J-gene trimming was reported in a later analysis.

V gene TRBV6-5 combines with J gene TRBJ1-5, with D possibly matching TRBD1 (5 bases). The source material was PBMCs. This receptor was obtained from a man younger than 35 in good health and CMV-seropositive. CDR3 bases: TGTGCCAGCAACTCGGGGGTTGGTCAGCCCCAGCATTTT. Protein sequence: CASNSGVGQPQHF.